This T cell receptor (beta chain) derives from a study of cytomegalovirus exposure and HLA in healthy donors. This clone was counted only a few times. V shed 6 bases and J 5 bases; nucleotides not matched to a gene: 15. CDR3 length: 16 residues. Germline V gene data show CDR1 as LNHNV and CDR2 as YYDKDF (reference sequence). Amplification used 60 Vbeta primers and 13 Jbeta primers. Assay: immunoSEQ multiplex PCR; the TCRdb copy retains only in-frame clones and omits some. The sample shows roughly 100,000 clones, 60% to 80% of them seen only once. The chain joins TRBV15 to TRBJ1-2; 7 positions match TRBD1. The clonotype comes from a female donor in good health and CMV-seronegative. Specimen: PBMCs. CDR3 residues: CATRATWGQSLYGYTF. CDR3 DNA sequence: TGTGCCACCAGAGCAACTTGGGGACAGTCCCTTTATGGCTACACCTTC.